The 18 T cell receptor beta chains below come from one sample, sequenced in a study of OX40 agonist ivuxolimab in advanced cancers. Only in-frame clones appear in the TCRdb table, and some are missing; sequencing was by immunoSEQ multiplex PCR. The sample holds approximately 100,000 clones; around 90% are singletons and the top ten take 0.7% to 1%. The sequences come from CD4+ or CD8+ T cells sorted from blood, collected in a trial of the OX40 agonist ivuxolimab. These receptors came from an adult with an advanced solid tumor such as melanoma, head and neck, liver or kidney cancer.

CDR3 nucleotide sequence: TGTGCCAGCAGCCAAGGCGGGGGCCACAATGAGCAGTTCTTC. Protein product: CASSQGGGHNEQFF. This rearrangement joins TRBV4-2 to TRBJ2-1; TRBD2 is a possible D gene (7 bases). In germline, CDR1 is LGHNA, CDR2 YNFKEQ. The CDR3 extends over 14 amino acids. Trimming removed 1 base from V and 5 bases from J, with 9 bases in between.

The chain uses TRBV5-4 and TRBJ1-3; D unresolved. This CDR3 region has 14 residues. V lost 2 bases to trimming and J lost 4 bases, with 10 bases between them. Germline-derived CDR1 and CDR2 are SGHNT and YYREEE (reference sequence). CDR3 region: CASSLRGSGNTIYF. In DNA, the CDR3 is TGTGCCAGCAGCTTAAGAGGGTCCGGAAACACCATATATTTT.

This clone was observed once. This chain's CDR3 is CAPGALAVGGEQFF. In DNA form, the CDR3 reads TGTGCCCCCGGGGCGCTAGCGGTGGGGGGTGAGCAGTTCTTC. The rearrangement uses TRBV19 and TRBJ2-1, with 7 bases identical to TRBD2. Germline trimming cut 11 bases from V and 9 bases from J; bases unmatched to any gene: 16. CDR3 length: 14 residues. The germline gives CDR1 LNHDA, CDR2 SQIVND (reference sequence).

This sequence joins TRBV15 and TRBJ1-3; maybe TRBD1 (5 bases). This CDR3 contains 16 residues. Trimming pared 0 bases from V and 1 base from J, leaving 10 bases between. Germline V gene data show CDR1 as LNHNV and CDR2 as YYDKDF (reference sequence). The CDR3 DNA sequence: TGTGCCACCAGCAGAGAATCAGGGTTTTCTGGAAACACCATATATTTT. Its translation is CATSRESGFSGNTIYF. Full variable domain (rest looked up from reference TRBV15 and TRBJ1-3): DAMVIQNPRYQVTQFGKPVTLSCSQTLNHNVMYWYQQKSSQAPKLLFHYYDKDFNNEADTPDNFQSRRPNTSFCFLDIRSPGLGDTAMYLCATSRESGFSGNTIYFGEGSWLTVV.

The chain employs TRBV9 and TRBJ2-3; 9 bases agree with TRBD2. Germline-derived CDR1 and CDR2 are SGDLS and YYNGEE. The CDR3 contains 15 residues. The junction had 2 bases not matched to a gene; V was cut back by 1 base and J by 2 bases. For the CDR3, the DNA is TGTGCCAGCAGCGTATCTAGCGGGAACACAGATACGCAGTATTTT. This sequence encodes CASSVSSGNTDTQYF.

The gene calls are TRBV6-5 and TRBJ1-6; D is uncertain. The germline gives CDR1 MNHEY, CDR2 SVGAGI. Between the trimmed V and J ends, which lost 0 bases and 1 base, there was a span of 7 bases. This CDR3 region has 16 residues. CDR3 loop: CASSYSKDSYNSPLHF. The CDR3 DNA is TGTGCCAGCAGTTACTCGAAGGATTCCTATAATTCACCCCTCCACTTT.

The rearrangement joins TRBV29-1 to TRBJ1-1, with D possibly matching TRBD1 (5 bases). Trimming removed 7 bases at V and 5 bases at J, with 17 bases between. CDR3 length: 13 amino acids. The germline V gene encodes CDR1 SQVTM and CDR2 ANQGSEA. The CDR3 DNA sequence: TGCAGCGCCCGGGGGAGCCTGGGGACTGAAGCTTTCTTT. Its translation: CSARGSLGTEAFF.

The rearrangement joins TRBV7-3 to TRBJ2-5; 9 positions match TRBD1. The germline CDR1 and CDR2 sequences are SGHTA and FQGTGA. Unmatched junction bases numbered 9, after V lost 5 bases and J lost 5 bases. This CDR3 is built from 15 residues. This chain's CDR3 is CASSPGQGSGETQYF. For the CDR3, the DNA is TGTGCCAGCAGCCCCGGACAGGGGTCGGGGGAGACCCAGTACTTC.

This sequence joins TRBV5-6 and TRBJ2-3; D is undetermined. Germline lookup yields CDR1 SGHDT and CDR2 YYEEEE. The CDR3 extends over 15 amino acids. Trimming took off 4 bases at V and 4 bases at J, with 16 bases between the two ends. CDR3 protein: CASSPSGSGPDTQYF. As DNA, the CDR3 is TGTGCCAGCAGCCCGTCGGGCAGTGGCCCAGATACGCAGTATTTT.

The V call is TRBV28, the J call TRBJ1-4; a weak D match, TRBD1 (5 bases). CDR1 MDHEN and CDR2 SYDVKM come from the germline V gene. This CDR3 spans 14 amino acids. Trimming took off 5 bases at V and 8 bases at J, with 15 bases between the two ends. The CDR3 coding sequence is TGTGCCAGCAGTCCTGGGGGGGGTTACGAAAAACTGTTTTTT. It codes for CASSPGGGYEKLFF.

V usage is TRBV25-1 and J usage is TRBJ2-7; D may be TRBD1 (5 bases). The germline CDR1 and CDR2 sequences are MGHDK and SYGVNS. The V end was cut by 7 bases, the J end by 3 bases, with 19 bases between. This CDR3 region has 15 residues. The CDR3 DNA sequence: TGTGCCAGCACCTTCGGACAACAACGGAACTACGAGCAGTACTTC. Translating gives CASTFGQQRNYEQYF.

A note on this clone: Other DNA sequences in the sample encode the same CDR3. The chain carries TRBV5-1 and TRBJ1-1, with a weak D call TRBD1 (6 bases). Germline V lookup: CDR1 SGHRS, CDR2 YFSETQ. The V gene lost 1 base and the J gene lost 8 bases, with 6 bases spanning the gap. The CDR3 has 11 residues. This CDR3 is CASSLTGEAFF. The CDR3, as DNA: TGCGCCAGCAGCTTGACAGGGGAAGCTTTCTTT.

The V call is TRBV10-1, the J call TRBJ2-5; 12 nucleotides agree with TRBD2. From germline, CDR1 is WNHNN and CDR2 SYGVQD (reference sequence). The V and J ends lost 5 bases and 3 bases, in that order; junction bases with no gene match: 10. The CDR3 loop spans 17 amino acids. The CDR3: CASSKSIGLAGKETQYF. The CDR3 DNA follows: TGCGCCAGCAGTAAATCAATCGGACTAGCGGGAAAAGAGACCCAGTACTTC.

This clone was seen once. The chain couples TRBV5-5 to TRBJ1-5; no clear D gene. The CDR3 sequence is 14 residues long. Germline V CDR1 and CDR2: SGHKS, YYEKEE (reference sequence). V was trimmed by 0 bases and J by 1 base, leaving 5 bases between them. The CDR3: CASSLDLSNQPQHF. In DNA, the CDR3 is TGTGCCAGCAGCTTGGATTTAAGCAATCAGCCCCAGCATTTT.

The chain has TRBV15 and TRBJ2-4, with D maybe TRBD2 (6 bases). The length of the CDR3 is 14 residues. V dropped 0 bases and J dropped 9 bases, with 12 bases sitting between them. Looked up from germline, CDR1 is LNHNV and CDR2 is YYDKDF (reference sequence). CDR3 amino acids: CATSRDSAEGIQYF. The CDR3 DNA is TGTGCCACCAGCAGAGATTCGGCGGAGGGCATTCAGTACTTC.

The V and J genes are TRBV2 and TRBJ2-5; 9 nucleotides align to TRBD2. CDR1 is SNHLY, CDR2 FYNNEI, per germline. CDR3 size: 13 residues. V was clipped by 7 bases and J by 3 bases; unmatched bases: 3. CDR3 region: CASNGLAKETQYF. The CDR3 nucleotides read TGTGCCAGCAACGGACTAGCGAAAGAGACCCAGTACTTC. The entire variable domain, with the rest obtained from reference TRBV2 and TRBJ2-5, is as follows: EPEVTQTPSHQVTQMGQEVILRCVPISNHLYFYWYRQILGQKVEFLVSFYNNEISEKSEIFDDQFSVERPDGSNFTLKIRSTKLEDSAMYFCASNGLAKETQYFGPGTRLLVL.

The rearrangement joins TRBV5-1 to TRBJ1-4, with a tentative D call TRBD1 (6 bases). Germline CDR1 SGHRS, CDR2 YFSETQ. The CDR3 totals 15 residues. V was pared by 1 base and J by 5 bases, with 12 bases between. CDR3 sequence (DNA): TGCGCCAGCAGCTTGACGGGGGGGCGGAATGAAAAACTGTTTTTT. This translates into CASSLTGGRNEKLFF.

CDR3: CASSPFPLRLAGGDTQYF. The CDR3 nucleotides are TGTGCCAGCTCACCATTCCCCCTGAGGCTAGCGGGCGGGGATACGCAGTATTTT. The chain is built from TRBV18 and TRBJ2-3, with TRBD2 identical over 8 bases. CDR1 and CDR2 (germline): KGHSH, LQKENI. The CDR3 spans 18 residues. The V and J ends lost 2 bases and 6 bases, in that order; junction bases with no gene match: 16.